The present TCR beta chain was sequenced within a study of T cell changes during pregnancy in multiple sclerosis. The CDR3 consists of 15 residues. After removal of 4 bases from V and 6 bases from J, the junction contained 8 bases not matched to a gene. CDR1 is SGHTS and CDR2 is YDEGEE in the germline V gene. TCRdb keeps only in-frame clones here, not all; method: immunoSEQ multiplex PCR. The sample consists of about 50,000 clones, 90% to 95% of them appearing once. This TCR was sampled from a female donor with multiple sclerosis, enrolled in a pregnancy study. The genes are TRBV5-8 and TRBJ2-3, with 10 bases matching TRBD1. The source was CD4+ T cells from peripheral blood mononuclear cells, collected after pregnancy. As DNA, the CDR3 is TGTGCCAGCAGCGGGGTGGACAGGGGGGATGATACGCAGTATTTT. It is translated as CASSGVDRGDDTQYF.